The next 5 T cell receptor beta chains were all read from a single sample in a study of early T cells in non-severe SARS-CoV-2 infection. TCRdb ran MiXCR on the 5' RACE reads and lists one entry per CDR3 protein. Of approximately 84,000 distinct CDR3 sequences in the sample, approximately 15% were seen once. Sequences were obtained from whole blood. The source is an adult who was a healthcare worker with PCR-confirmed SARS-CoV-2 infection or an uninfected control (not recorded which).

This clonotype was seen at least ten times. V gene TRBV20-1 combines with J gene TRBJ2-1; 9 nucleotides align to TRBD2. The ends lost 7 bases at V and 6 bases at J; junction bases unmatched: 4. The CDR3 sequence is 12 residues long. CDR1 is DFQATT, CDR2 SNEGSKA, per germline (reference sequence). CDR3 nucleotides: TGCAGTGGAGGAGCGGGGGGCAATGAGCAGTTCTTC. This codes for CSGGAGGNEQFF.

Only a few counts were recorded for this clonotype. The chain is built from TRBV2 and TRBJ1-2; TRBD1 matches 8 bases. Germline V gene lookup returns CDR1 SNHLY and CDR2 FYNNEI. Trimming at V came to 8 bases and at J to 4 bases, leaving 12 bases not matched to a gene. CDR3 size: 15 residues. CDR3 coding DNA: TGTGCCAGCCAGAGGGGACAGGAAGCTTCCTATGGCTACACCTTC. This encodes CASQRGQEASYGYTF.

The chain carries TRBV7-9 and TRBJ2-7; no definite D call. V gave up 5 bases and J gave up 7 bases, with 15 bases separating them. This CDR3 has 13 residues. Germline assignment: CDR1 SEHNR and CDR2 FQNEAQ (reference sequence). The CDR3 nucleotides are TGTGCCAGCAGCCCTCATGGACGGAGTGAGCAGTACTTC. Its protein is CASSPHGRSEQYF.

This clonotype was seen only a few times. A read error may account for a junction end that differs from germline. The rearrangement links TRBV7-9 to TRBJ2-4; the D gene is possibly TRBD2 (5 bases). The CDR3 is made up of 11 amino acids. Germline V lookup: CDR1 SEHNR, CDR2 FQNEAQ (reference sequence). CDR3 DNA sequence: TGTGCCAGCAGCTCCGGACTGGAGTTGGGCTTC. The encoded protein is CASSSGLELGF.

This clonotype was seen a handful of times. This chain connects TRBV12-3 or TRBV12-4 to TRBJ1-1, with D unclear. The CDR3 spans 14 residues. Trimming cost V 4 bases and J 0 bases, with 9 bases left between them. CDR3 sequence reads: CASSSEGVNTEAFF. DNA for the CDR3: TGTGCCAGCAGTTCAGAGGGAGTGAACACTGAAGCTTTCTTT.